This TCR beta chain is from a study of T cell responses to AZD1222 COVID-19 vaccine. Looking at the study overall: The analysis combined second doses at about 4 or about 12 weeks.

Study-wide points: Among those given AZD1222, only six or seven were seropositive at baseline. Clonal diversity may have been underestimated in mostly white British donors. The breadth and depth of Spike-specific TCRs increased once two AZD1222 doses had been given.

Generated by immunoSEQ multiplex PCR, the TCRdb table keeps only in-frame clones and is missing some. The profile shows approximately 90,000 clones, 70% to 90% of them singletons. Germline assignment: CDR1 SGHRS and CDR2 YFSETQ. Trimming removed 6 bases from V and 2 bases from J, with 10 bases in between. The CDR3 covers 13 residues. Regarding this clone: Its matching antigen is unknown.

The TCR sequence derives from an adult in good health. The sample consisted of peripheral blood, taken on day 0 of AZD1222 vaccination. V gene TRBV5-1 combines with J gene TRBJ2-3; D may be TRBD2 (5 bases). CDR3 amino acids: CASTSGVTDTQYF. The CDR3, as DNA: TGCGCCAGCACCAGCGGTGTCACAGATACGCAGTATTTT.